This record concerns one TCR beta chain sequence. This sample was taken from a study of monozygotic twins with inflammatory bowel disease. Using the 5' RACE reads, TCRdb records one entry per CDR3 protein without DNA. Its table records about 380,000 distinct CDR3 sequences. The specimen was blood. The clonotype was recovered from a human donor with ulcerative colitis or Crohn's disease, or a healthy co-twin of an affected twin (not recorded which).

This CDR3 reads CASSSNDRGRPYEQYF. The chain recombines TRBV5-1 with TRBJ2-7; the D gene TCRdb calls, TRBD1, cannot be checked with no DNA. Looked up from germline, CDR1 is SGHRS and CDR2 is YFSETQ. This CDR3 is built from 16 residues.